This TCR beta chain was documented in a study of CXCR3-negative and CXCR3-positive naive CD8 T cells. Findings and limits, study-wide: CXCR3-positive naive cells had more hydrophobic TRB CDR3s than CXCR3-negative naive cells.

5' RACE with UMI labels generated the TRB cDNA libraries. TCRdb derives one entry per CDR3 protein from the 5' RACE reads, leaving out DNA. There are roughly 63,000 distinct CDR3 sequences in the sample, with around 4.9% held by the top ten. Turning to this clonotype: The antigen is not known.

Sequencing was performed on naive CXCR3+ CD8+ T cells from blood. Subset given: CD45RO-CCR7+CD27+CD95- naive CD8+ T cells expressing CXCR3 (TNR3+). The sequence was obtained from a human donor in good health. Some clones in this sample may be carry-over from other donors' samples.

The CDR3 spells CSVGTADYGYTF. This chain joins TRBV29-1 and TRBJ1-2. The CDR3 is 12 residues long. Germline V gene sequence: CDR1 SQVTM, CDR2 ANQGSEA.